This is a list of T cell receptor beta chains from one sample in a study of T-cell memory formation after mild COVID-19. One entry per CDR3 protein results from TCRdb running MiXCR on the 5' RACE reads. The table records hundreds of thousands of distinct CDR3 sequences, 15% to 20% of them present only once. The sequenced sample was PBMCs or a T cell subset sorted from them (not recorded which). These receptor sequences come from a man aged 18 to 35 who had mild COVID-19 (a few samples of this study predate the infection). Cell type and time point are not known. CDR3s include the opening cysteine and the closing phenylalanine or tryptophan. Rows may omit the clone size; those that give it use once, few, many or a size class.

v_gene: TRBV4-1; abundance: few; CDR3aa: CASSTQLRGEIYYNEQFF
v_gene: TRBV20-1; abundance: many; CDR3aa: CSARGISSYNEQFF
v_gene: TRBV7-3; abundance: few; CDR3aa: CASSSLGGNSPLHF
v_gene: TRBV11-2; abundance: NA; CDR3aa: CASSSYSGGPTGETQYF
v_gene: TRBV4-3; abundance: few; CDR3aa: CASSPRQGVKTQYF
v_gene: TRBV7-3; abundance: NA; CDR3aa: CASSTGLASDTQYF
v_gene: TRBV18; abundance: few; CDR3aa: CASSPQGRTDTQYF
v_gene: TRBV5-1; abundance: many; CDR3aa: CASSRDRPGEQYF
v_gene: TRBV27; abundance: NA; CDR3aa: CASSLRGPNQPQHF
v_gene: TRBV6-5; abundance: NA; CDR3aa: CASSRPGTGKETQYF
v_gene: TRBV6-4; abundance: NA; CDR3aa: CASSDTGNTEAFF
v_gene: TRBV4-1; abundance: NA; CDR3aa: CASSQGATDTQYF
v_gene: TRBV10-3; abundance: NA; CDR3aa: CAISEGVSNEKLFF
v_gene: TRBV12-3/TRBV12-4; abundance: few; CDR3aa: CASRLVDEQFF
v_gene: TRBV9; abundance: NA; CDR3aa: CASSETPGGNSPLHF
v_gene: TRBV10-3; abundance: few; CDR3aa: CAISESTSLSTDTQYF
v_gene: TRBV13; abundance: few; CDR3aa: CASSLGRRGAEAFF
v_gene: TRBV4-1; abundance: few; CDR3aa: CASNGAGQGFTEAFF
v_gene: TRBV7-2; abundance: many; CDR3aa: CASSSDRGIDPFTPGELFF
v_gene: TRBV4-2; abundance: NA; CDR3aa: CASSQGQEEEKLFF
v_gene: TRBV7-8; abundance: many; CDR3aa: CASSPLYEQYF
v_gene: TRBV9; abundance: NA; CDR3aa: CASTRQLNTEAFF
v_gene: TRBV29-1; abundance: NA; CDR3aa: CSVDVADTQYF
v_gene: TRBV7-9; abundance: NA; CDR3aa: CASSLADRDGYTF
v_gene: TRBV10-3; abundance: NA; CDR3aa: CAIRKSGTDDNSPLHF
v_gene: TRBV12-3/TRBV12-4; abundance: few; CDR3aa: CASSSAGPALF
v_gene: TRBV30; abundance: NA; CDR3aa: CAWNFYPRRGEQYF
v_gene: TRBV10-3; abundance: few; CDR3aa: CAIRRTGGEGETQYF
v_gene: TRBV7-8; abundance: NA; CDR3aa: CASSWASGGAPGELFF
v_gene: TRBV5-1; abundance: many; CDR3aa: CASSLEPQGRNEQFF
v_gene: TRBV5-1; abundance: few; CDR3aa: CASSLEGGSTEAFF